This entry lists 16 T cell receptor beta chains sequenced from one sample in a study of spatial heterogeneity in lung cancer. Using its own MiXCR run on the 5' RACE reads, TCRdb lists one record per CDR3 protein. Of 110,000 or so distinct CDR3 sequences in the sample, 10% to 11% are singletons; the top ten hold roughly a quarter. Time point given: blood at routine non-recurrence follow-up after resection. Sequences were derived from PBMCs, sampled at follow-up. The receptors stem from a female donor with early-stage non-small cell lung cancer.

In its sample, this clonotype was seen many times. This chain joins TRBV4-2 and TRBJ1-1; D remains unclear. This CDR3 comprises 16 residues. Germline V CDR1 and CDR2: LGHNA, YNFKEQ. V shed 0 bases and J shed 1 base, with 12 bases lying between them. The CDR3 sequence: CASSQDRFLGNTEAFF. The CDR3 DNA reads as TGTGCCAGCAGCCAAGATCGTTTCCTCGGGAACACTGAAGCTTTCTTT.

The genes are TRBV18 and TRBJ2-7; D uncertain. Trimming removed 1 base from V and 7 bases from J, with 8 bases in between. The CDR3 has 12 residues. The germline CDR1 and CDR2 sequences are KGHSH and LQKENI. CDR3: CASSPLGKEQYV. DNA for the CDR3: TGTGCCAGCTCACCACTGGGGAAAGAGCAGTACGTC.

This clonotype was picked up many times. The chain is built from TRBV5-1 and TRBJ2-1; 9 nucleotides align to TRBD2. This CDR3 is 17 amino acids long. Per the germline V gene, CDR1 is SGHRS and CDR2 is YFSETQ. Unmatched junction bases numbered 9, after V lost 4 bases and J lost 1 base. The CDR3 protein is CASSPGLAPRSYNEQFF. The CDR3 DNA follows: TGCGCCAGCAGCCCGGGACTAGCCCCGAGGTCCTACAATGAGCAGTTCTTC.

Comment on this clonotype: The DNA is left out, because the CDR3 cannot be placed on it with certainty; the CDR3 is given as TCRdb lists it. The chain couples TRBV20-1 to TRBJ2-4; the table's D call TRBD1 went unverified against the DNA. The CDR3 is 15 amino acids in total, end residues counted. The germline V gene encodes CDR1 DFQATT and CDR2 SNEGSKA (reference sequence). The CDR3: CSALFFGQGSDIQYF.

This clonotype was detected a few times. The genes are TRBV3-1 and TRBJ1-2; tentative D call: TRBD1 (5 bases). The CDR3 contains 16 residues. Trimming stripped 3 bases from V and 5 bases from J, with 19 bases between. Germline V lookup: CDR1 LGHDT, CDR2 YNNKEL (reference sequence). The CDR3 spells CASSHPEQVPSYGYTF. The CDR3 bases are TGTGCCAGCAGCCATCCGGAACAGGTGCCGTCGTATGGCTACACCTTC.

At least ten counts were recorded for this clonotype. The chain combines TRBV20-1 with TRBJ1-6, with D unclear. Germline V gene data show CDR1 as DFQATT and CDR2 as SNEGSKA (reference sequence). V lost 3 bases to trimming and J lost 1 base, with 16 bases between them. The CDR3 is 17 residues long. In nucleotides, the CDR3 is TGCAGTGCTAGGGGGAGTGCGGTTGGGTCCTATAATTCACCCCTCCACTTT. It yields the protein CSARGSAVGSYNSPLHF.

This clonotype was counted only a few times. The chain employs TRBV29-1 and TRBJ2-5; the D gene is possibly TRBD2 (6 bases). The CDR3 spans 14 residues. V was shortened by 0 bases and J by 5 bases, with 13 bases between the two germline ends. CDR1 and CDR2 (germline): SQVTM, ANQGSEA. The CDR3 sequence is CSVEDTGRGETQYF. The CDR3 coding sequence is TGCAGCGTTGAAGATACCGGGAGAGGGGAGACCCAGTACTTC.

This clonotype was observed a handful of times. The chain links TRBV7-6 to TRBJ2-5; D is ambiguous. Germline CDR1 and CDR2: SGHVS and FNYEAQ. Between the trimmed V and J ends, which lost 5 bases and 4 bases, there was a span of 11 bases. This CDR3 contains 13 residues. The chain's CDR3 is CASSNRQTETQYF. CDR3 nucleotide sequence: TGTGCCAGCAGCAATAGACAAACAGAGACCCAGTACTTC.

This rearrangement joins TRBV5-1 to TRBJ2-7; the match to TRBD2 covers 7 bases. CDR3 size: 13 residues. With V trimmed by 7 bases and J by 2 bases, 6 bases remained unmatched. Germline V gene data show CDR1 as SGHRS and CDR2 as YFSETQ. The CDR3 region has the DNA TGCGCCAGCTCCCGGGGGGTTACCTACGAGCAGTACTTC. Amino acids: CASSRGVTYEQYF.

This clonotype was observed many times. This sequence joins TRBV7-9 and TRBJ2-1; 13 bases are a match to TRBD2. CDR1 and CDR2 (germline): SEHNR, FQNEAQ (reference sequence). J gave up 9 bases and V 5 bases, and 7 bases lay outside the gene matches. The length of the CDR3 is 15 residues. CDR3 coding DNA: TGTGCCAGCAGCCCAGGACTAGCGGGAGCGTTTGAGCAGTTCTTC. Its translation: CASSPGLAGAFEQFF.

This clonotype has just a few counts. The rearrangement uses TRBV19 and TRBJ2-5; D is perhaps TRBD2 (5 bases). The germline V gene has CDR1 LNHDA and CDR2 SQIVND (reference sequence). Trimming left V 10 bases short and J 5 bases short, with 20 bases between. This CDR3 region has 14 residues. DNA for the CDR3: TGTGCCACCTCCCCGCGGACTCAGTGGGAGACCCAGTACTTC. Translated, it gives CATSPRTQWETQYF.

This clonotype was counted a few times. The V gene is TRBV6-5, the J gene TRBJ1-5; D uncertain. The CDR3 runs 13 residues. Trimming pared 0 bases from V and 15 bases from J, leaving 15 bases between. From germline, CDR1 is MNHEY and CDR2 SVGAGI. CDR3: CASSYSHLERRHF. The CDR3, as DNA: TGTGCCAGCAGTTACTCCCATCTCGAACGGAGGCATTTT.

The CDR3 DNA follows: TGTGCCAGCAGTGACCAGGGACTAGCATCAGGTGATGAGCAGTTCTTC. It encodes CASSDQGLASGDEQFF. This chain joins TRBV25-1 and TRBJ2-1; 9 nucleotides align to TRBD2. The CDR3 is 16 amino acids. Germline V gene sequence: CDR1 MGHDK, CDR2 SYGVNS. The V segment lost 3 bases and the J segment 8 bases; nucleotides outside the gene matches: 11. The full variable domain, rest sourced from reference TRBV25-1 and TRBJ2-1, is EADIYQTPRYLVIGTGKKITLECSQTMGHDKMYWYQQDPGMELHLIHYSYGVNSTEKGDLSSESTVSRIRTEHFPLTLESARPSHTSQYLCASSDQGLASGDEQFFGPGTRLTVL.

The chain uses TRBV10-3 and TRBJ2-7; D not resolved. V was trimmed by 10 bases and J by 0 bases, leaving 10 bases between them. Germline V gene lookup returns CDR1 ENHRY and CDR2 SYGVKD. This CDR3 is built from 12 residues. CDR3 nucleotides: TGTGCCACTTCAAAGAGCTCCTACGAGCAGTACGTC. This gives the protein CATSKSSYEQYV.

The chain couples TRBV7-9 to TRBJ1-2, with a weak D call TRBD1 (5 bases). Germline V lookup: CDR1 SEHNR, CDR2 FQNEAQ (reference sequence). The length of the CDR3 is 13 residues. V was trimmed by 5 bases and J by 4 bases, leaving 11 bases between them. The chain's CDR3 is CASSQGVRYGYTF. In nucleotides, the CDR3 is TGTGCCAGCAGCCAGGGAGTCCGCTATGGCTACACCTTC. The whole variable domain, filled in from reference TRBV7-9 and TRBJ1-2, reads DTGVSQNPRHKITKRGQNVTFRCDPISEHNRLYWYRQTLGQGPEFLTYFQNEAQLEKSRLLSDRFSAERPKGSFSTLEIQRTEQGDSAMYLCASSQGVRYGYTFGSGTRLTVV.

In its sample, this clonotype was seen a few times. The chain combines TRBV30 with TRBJ2-3; tentative D call: TRBD2 (6 bases). This CDR3 region has 12 residues. From germline, CDR1 is GTSNPN and CDR2 SVGIG (reference sequence). The V and J ends lost 0 bases and 5 bases respectively, with 6 bases between them. The CDR3 sequence: CAWSVAGDTQYF. The CDR3 DNA is TGTGCCTGGAGTGTAGCGGGAGATACGCAGTATTTT.